This is a list of T cell receptor beta chains from one sample in a study of cytomegalovirus exposure and HLA in healthy donors. Sequenced by immunoSEQ multiplex PCR; TCRdb stores in-frame clones only, minus some. The sample contains around 110,000 clones, around two thirds of which appear only once. The sample comprised PBMCs. These receptors all come from a woman aged 40 to 50 in good health and CMV-seropositive. The CDR3 runs from the conserved cysteine through the conserved F or W. The D gene is left open where the match is weak. Clone size is not always given. Where it is, it says once, few, many or a class for expanded clones.

- few TRBJ2-2 14 TRBV2 TGTGCCAGCAAGAAACAGGGGAACACCGGGGAGCTGTTTTTT CASKKQGNTGELFF
- - TRBJ1-2 16 TRBV7-2 TGTGCCAGCAGCGTTCGGGCCATTGTCCAGAGGGGGGGCTACACCTTC CASSVRAIVQRGGYTF
TRBD2 - TRBJ2-7 13 TRBV11-2 TGTGCCAGCAGCTTGGGACTAGCCTACGAGCAGTACTTC CASSLGLAYEQYF
- few TRBJ2-7 13 TRBV7-9 TGTGCCAGCAGCGAAGGACTCACCTACGAGCAGTACTTC CASSEGLTYEQYF
- - TRBJ2-5 13 TRBV30 TGTGCCTGCCGACCGGGGTACCAAGAGACCCAGTACTTC CACRPGYQETQYF
TRBD2 - TRBJ2-1 16 TRBV27 TGTGCCAGCACCCCCTATAGCGGGAGATCTTACAATGAGCAGTTCTTC CASTPYSGRSYNEQFF
- once TRBJ2-1 14 TRBV6-5 TGTGCCAGCGGTCGATCGGGACTGCCGAATGAGCAGTTCTTC CASGRSGLPNEQFF
TRBD2 - TRBJ2-1 15 TRBV9 TGTGCCAGCAGCGTAGGGCTAGCGGGAGGGAATGAGCAGTTCTTC CASSVGLAGGNEQFF
TRBD1 few TRBJ2-7 14 TRBV7-9 TGTGCCAGCAGCACAACGGACAGGGGGGAGGAGCAGTACTTC CASSTTDRGEEQYF
- - TRBJ1-4 12 TRBV11-3 TGTGCCAGCAGCGGAACGGGGGGGAAACTGTTTTTT CASSGTGGKLFF
- - TRBJ2-6 19 TRBV7-3 TGTGCCAGCAGTCGCAGAGGGTCCTACGGAGCCTCTGGGGCCAACGTCCTGACTTTC CASSRRGSYGASGANVLTF
TRBD1 few TRBJ1-2 14 TRBV2 TGTGCCAGCAGTAAGGGGGCGGTGGATTATGGCTACACCTTC CASSKGAVDYGYTF
TRBD2 - TRBJ2-7 19 TRBV30 TGTGCCTGGAGCGACTCTCAGTGGGTAGCGGGAGCAAACTCCTACGAGCAGTACTTC CAWSDSQWVAGANSYEQYF
- - TRBJ2-2 13 TRBV7-6 TGTGCCAGCAGCTTTACGAACACCGGGGAGCTGTTTTTT CASSFTNTGELFF
TRBD2 - TRBJ2-7 12 TRBV29-1 TGCAGCGCCGGGACTAGCAGTTACGAGCAGTACTTC CSAGTSSYEQYF
TRBD2 - TRBJ2-7 16 TRBV7-3 TGTGCCAGCAGCCCGGGGGGAAGCGCTAGCTCCTACGAGCAGTACTTC CASSPGGSASSYEQYF
- - TRBJ2-6 16 TRBV7-2 TGTGCCAGCAGCGAGAGGGTGGTTACGGGGGCCAACGTCCTGACTTTC CASSERVVTGANVLTF
TRBD2 once TRBJ2-7 14 TRBV5-6 TGTGCCAGCAGCTTAAGCCCAGCGGGAGGCGAGCAGTACTTC CASSLSPAGGEQYF
- few TRBJ1-2 13 TRBV30 TGTGCCTGGACCCTGAAGACTGTCTATGGCTACACCTTC CAWTLKTVYGYTF
TRBD1 - TRBJ1-4 15 TRBV4-2 TGTGCCAGCAGCCAAGGTCATAGGGGGCCCGGAAAACTGTTTTTT CASSQGHRGPGKLFF
TRBD1 few TRBJ1-2 14 TRBV28 TGTGCCAGCAGGCGGGACAGGGTGAACTATGGCTACACCTTC CASRRDRVNYGYTF
TRBD2 - TRBJ2-1 15 TRBV18 TGTGCCAGCTCACCAGGGACTAGCAACTACAATGAGCAGTTCTTC CASSPGTSNYNEQFF
- - TRBJ2-1 11 TRBV5-6 TGTGCCAGCAGCCAATACAATGAGCAGTTCTTC CASSQYNEQFF
- - TRBJ2-3 17 TRBV7-2 TGTGCCAGCAGCTTAGGTTCCCACGGGTACCGCACAGATACGCAGTATTTT CASSLGSHGYRTDTQYF